These T cell receptor beta chains were read from a single sample in a study of blood T cell repertoires in COVID-19. Clones were sequenced by immunoSEQ multiplex PCR, and TCRdb holds only the in-frame ones, with some missing. The sample includes under 95,000 clones, 70% to 90% seen only once; the top ten take about 5.3%. Sequenced: peripheral blood. The receptors were sampled from a man aged 60 to 69 with acute or convalescent COVID-19. Both conserved end residues are part of each CDR3. Fields, in order: D gene, clone size, V gene, J gene, CDR3 DNA, CDR3 protein. D genes are given only for firm matches. Rows may omit the clone size; those that give it use once, few, many or a size class.

d_gene: .
abundance: .
v_gene: TRBV6-1
j_gene: TRBJ1-1
CDR3nt: TGTGCCAGCAGTGACGTTCCCGGGACTGAAGCTTTCTTT
CDR3aa: CASSDVPGTEAFF

d_gene: .
abundance: .
v_gene: TRBV19
j_gene: TRBJ1-2
CDR3nt: TGTGCCAGTAGTCGGGGTGACACTTATGGCTACACCTTC
CDR3aa: CASSRGDTYGYTF

d_gene: .
abundance: .
v_gene: TRBV25-1
j_gene: TRBJ2-7
CDR3nt: TGTGCCAGCAGTCCAGGGGGGTACGAGCAGTACTTC
CDR3aa: CASSPGGYEQYF

d_gene: .
abundance: .
v_gene: TRBV5-4
j_gene: TRBJ1-1
CDR3nt: TGTGCCAGCAGTCTTCTACAGGGAATGAACACTGAAGCTTTCTTT
CDR3aa: CASSLLQGMNTEAFF

d_gene: .
abundance: .
v_gene: TRBV7-2
j_gene: TRBJ1-3
CDR3nt: TGTGCCAGCAGCTTATCTGAGGGGGTCTCTGGAAACACCATATATTTT
CDR3aa: CASSLSEGVSGNTIYF

d_gene: TRBD1
abundance: once
v_gene: TRBV7-7
j_gene: TRBJ1-3
CDR3nt: TGTGCCAGCAGCACAGGACAGGGGGCTGGAAACACCATATATTTT
CDR3aa: CASSTGQGAGNTIYF

d_gene: .
abundance: .
v_gene: TRBV11-3
j_gene: TRBJ2-1
CDR3nt: TGTGCCAGCAGCTTACAACATCAGGGCCATGAGCAGTTCTTC
CDR3aa: CASSLQHQGHEQFF

d_gene: TRBD1
abundance: once
v_gene: TRBV10-3
j_gene: TRBJ1-2
CDR3nt: TGTGCCATCAATCCGACAGGGGGCACCTATGGCTACACCTTC
CDR3aa: CAINPTGGTYGYTF

d_gene: .
abundance: .
v_gene: TRBV7-9
j_gene: TRBJ2-2
CDR3nt: TGTGCCAGCAGCTTAGTGGCAGGGGACACCGGGGAGCTGTTTTTT
CDR3aa: CASSLVAGDTGELFF

d_gene: TRBD2
abundance: .
v_gene: TRBV7-7
j_gene: TRBJ2-5
CDR3nt: TGTGCTAGCAGTAGCACTAGCGGGGGGAACCAAGAGACCCAGTACTTC
CDR3aa: CASSSTSGGNQETQYF

d_gene: TRBD2
abundance: few
v_gene: TRBV11-2
j_gene: TRBJ2-7
CDR3nt: TGTGCCAGCACCGTGGGCGGGGGCTACGAGCAGTACTTC
CDR3aa: CASTVGGGYEQYF

d_gene: .
abundance: .
v_gene: TRBV2
j_gene: TRBJ1-1
CDR3nt: TGTGCCAGCAGTGATCCGGGGGGTGGGTCCACTGAAGCTTTCTTT
CDR3aa: CASSDPGGGSTEAFF

d_gene: .
abundance: .
v_gene: TRBV7-2
j_gene: TRBJ1-5
CDR3nt: TGTGCCAGCAGCTTAGGAACCGCCTATAGCAATCAGCCCCAGCATTTT
CDR3aa: CASSLGTAYSNQPQHF

d_gene: .
abundance: few
v_gene: TRBV10-2
j_gene: TRBJ2-1
CDR3nt: TGCGCCAGCCACTCAGAGGGGGGGGCGGGGAATGAGCAGTTCTTC
CDR3aa: CASHSEGGAGNEQFF

d_gene: TRBD2
abundance: .
v_gene: TRBV3-1/TRBV3-2
j_gene: TRBJ2-3
CDR3nt: TGTGCCAGCAGCCAAGGTCTAGCGGGGAGAGATACGCAGTATTTT
CDR3aa: CASSQGLAGRDTQYF

d_gene: TRBD1
abundance: .
v_gene: TRBV2
j_gene: TRBJ1-2
CDR3nt: TGTGCCAGCAAGACAGGGGGGGATGGCTACACCTTC
CDR3aa: CASKTGGDGYTF

d_gene: .
abundance: .
v_gene: TRBV15
j_gene: TRBJ1-1
CDR3nt: TGTGCCACCAGCAGTTTGGGGCCGGGAGACCCAGGAGGGGAAGCTTTCTTT
CDR3aa: CATSSLGPGDPGGEAFF

d_gene: .
abundance: .
v_gene: TRBV11-1
j_gene: TRBJ1-4
CDR3nt: TGTGCCAGCAGCTTTCAGGGCGGTAATGAAAAACTGTTTTTT
CDR3aa: CASSFQGGNEKLFF

d_gene: TRBD1
abundance: .
v_gene: TRBV6-5
j_gene: TRBJ1-2
CDR3nt: TGTGCCAGCAGTTACCCCCGGAGACAGGGCGGCTATGGCTACACCTTC
CDR3aa: CASSYPRRQGGYGYTF

d_gene: .
abundance: .
v_gene: TRBV5-6
j_gene: TRBJ1-1
CDR3nt: TGTGCCAGCAGCTGGGGAGGGGGGACCACTGAAGCTTTCTTT
CDR3aa: CASSWGGGTTEAFF

d_gene: .
abundance: many
v_gene: TRBV7-3
j_gene: TRBJ2-3
CDR3nt: TGTGCCAGCAGCTTAAAGAGAGGGGATACGCAGTATTTT
CDR3aa: CASSLKRGDTQYF

d_gene: .
abundance: .
v_gene: TRBV13
j_gene: TRBJ2-1
CDR3nt: TGTGCCAGCAGCTTAGGGCTAGATAAGTTCTTC
CDR3aa: CASSLGLDKFF

d_gene: TRBD1
abundance: .
v_gene: TRBV6-6
j_gene: TRBJ1-5
CDR3nt: TGTGCCAGCAGCCTTGGGACAGGGGGTACAGATCAGCCCCAGCATTTT
CDR3aa: CASSLGTGGTDQPQHF

d_gene: .
abundance: few
v_gene: TRBV15
j_gene: TRBJ1-1
CDR3nt: TGTGCCACCAGCAGAGATCAAATGGGGGGCACTGAAGCTTTCTTT
CDR3aa: CATSRDQMGGTEAFF

d_gene: .
abundance: once
v_gene: TRBV10-1
j_gene: TRBJ2-2
CDR3nt: TGCGCCAGCAGTCCCCGAGGGACCGGGGAGCTGTTTTTT
CDR3aa: CASSPRGTGELFF

d_gene: .
abundance: .
v_gene: TRBV5-1
j_gene: TRBJ1-2
CDR3nt: TGCGCCAGCAGTCGTGAGGGGACTGGCTATGGCTACACCTTC
CDR3aa: CASSREGTGYGYTF

d_gene: TRBD2
abundance: .
v_gene: TRBV9
j_gene: TRBJ2-5
CDR3nt: TGTGCCAGCAGCGTAGTCGCGGGGGGGCCTTCCTCGGAGACCCAGTACTTC
CDR3aa: CASSVVAGGPSSETQYF

d_gene: TRBD1
abundance: once
v_gene: TRBV10-1
j_gene: TRBJ1-1
CDR3nt: TGCGCCAGCAGCTGGGGGACAGGTGAAGCTTTCTTT
CDR3aa: CASSWGTGEAFF

d_gene: .
abundance: .
v_gene: TRBV6-2/TRBV6-3
j_gene: TRBJ1-1
CDR3nt: TGTGCCAGCAGTTACCGCCCACAGGTGAACACTGAAGCTTTCTTT
CDR3aa: CASSYRPQVNTEAFF

d_gene: TRBD1
abundance: .
v_gene: TRBV30
j_gene: TRBJ1-6
CDR3nt: TGTGCCTTTGACAGGGGGCCCGGATCACCCCTCCACTTT
CDR3aa: CAFDRGPGSPLHF

d_gene: TRBD1
abundance: .
v_gene: TRBV19
j_gene: TRBJ2-3
CDR3nt: TGTGCCACCGGACAGGGGATAGGCACAGATACGCAGTATTTT
CDR3aa: CATGQGIGTDTQYF

d_gene: .
abundance: .
v_gene: TRBV19
j_gene: TRBJ2-7
CDR3nt: TGTGCCAGTAGTACGAGGCAGGGGAGCTACGAGCAGTACTTC
CDR3aa: CASSTRQGSYEQYF

d_gene: .
abundance: .
v_gene: TRBV2
j_gene: TRBJ1-3
CDR3nt: TGTGCCAGGAACGACAACTCTGGAAACACCATATATTTT
CDR3aa: CARNDNSGNTIYF

d_gene: TRBD2
abundance: .
v_gene: TRBV30
j_gene: TRBJ2-5
CDR3nt: TGTGCCTGGAGTGTAGCGGGAAGAGGGACCCAGTACTTC
CDR3aa: CAWSVAGRGTQYF

d_gene: .
abundance: .
v_gene: TRBV30
j_gene: TRBJ1-1
CDR3nt: TGTGCCTGGACAGGGAATTCGTACACTGAAGCTTTCTTT
CDR3aa: CAWTGNSYTEAFF

d_gene: TRBD1
abundance: .
v_gene: TRBV18
j_gene: TRBJ1-3
CDR3nt: TGTGCCAGCTCTCCCGGGACAGGGATCATGGCTGGAAACACCATATATTTT
CDR3aa: CASSPGTGIMAGNTIYF

d_gene: TRBD1
abundance: .
v_gene: TRBV9
j_gene: TRBJ1-2
CDR3nt: TGTGCCAGCAGCTCGGGGGACAGGACTCTTAGGTATGGCTACACCTTC
CDR3aa: CASSSGDRTLRYGYTF

d_gene: .
abundance: once
v_gene: TRBV21-1
j_gene: TRBJ1-2
CDR3nt: TGTGCCAGCAGCAAAGTTGTCCACCTCCGTGACAGGGCCTGTGTGGACTATGGCTACACCTTC
CDR3aa: CASSKVVHLRDRACVDYGYTF

d_gene: .
abundance: once
v_gene: TRBV19
j_gene: TRBJ2-3
CDR3nt: TGTGCCAGTAGTATTCAAGCGGATACGCAGTATTTT
CDR3aa: CASSIQADTQYF

d_gene: TRBD1
abundance: .
v_gene: TRBV6-6
j_gene: TRBJ1-3
CDR3nt: TGTGCCAGCAGTCGGGACAGGGGCTCTGGAAACACCATATATTTT
CDR3aa: CASSRDRGSGNTIYF

d_gene: TRBD1
abundance: .
v_gene: TRBV7-6
j_gene: TRBJ2-5
CDR3nt: TGTGCCAGCAGTCAATGGGACAGGGTAGAGACCCAGTACTTC
CDR3aa: CASSQWDRVETQYF

d_gene: .
abundance: few
v_gene: TRBV27
j_gene: TRBJ2-2
CDR3nt: TGTGCCAGCAGTTTAACTGGGAGCACCGGGGAGCTGTTTTTT
CDR3aa: CASSLTGSTGELFF

d_gene: .
abundance: .
v_gene: TRBV5-1
j_gene: TRBJ1-1
CDR3nt: TGCGCCAGCGTAGAGGACACCCCCGGGTCTGAAGCTTTCTTT
CDR3aa: CASVEDTPGSEAFF

d_gene: .
abundance: few
v_gene: TRBV27
j_gene: TRBJ1-1
CDR3nt: TGTGCCAGCAGTACAGACAGCTTCGGTAACACTGAAGCTTTCTTT
CDR3aa: CASSTDSFGNTEAFF

d_gene: .
abundance: .
v_gene: TRBV10-3
j_gene: TRBJ2-1
CDR3nt: TGTGCCATCAGTGAGGACAAGGCAGGGGGGCTCTTC
CDR3aa: CAISEDKAGGLF

d_gene: TRBD1
abundance: .
v_gene: TRBV5-4
j_gene: TRBJ2-1
CDR3nt: TGTGCCAGCAGCCCCGATTTGACAGGGCTGACAGATGAGCAGTTCTTC
CDR3aa: CASSPDLTGLTDEQFF

d_gene: .
abundance: few
v_gene: TRBV6-5
j_gene: TRBJ2-6
CDR3nt: TGTGCCAGCAGTTACTCACAGGCTGGGGCCAACGTCCTGACTTTC
CDR3aa: CASSYSQAGANVLTF

d_gene: .
abundance: .
v_gene: TRBV24-1
j_gene: TRBJ2-1
CDR3nt: TGTGCCACCAGTGATTTAGCGAATCAGGGGACGAATGAGCAGTTCTTC
CDR3aa: CATSDLANQGTNEQFF

d_gene: .
abundance: .
v_gene: TRBV5-6
j_gene: TRBJ1-2
CDR3nt: TGTGCCAGCAGCTTGAGCGGAAGGCACTATGGCTACACCTTC
CDR3aa: CASSLSGRHYGYTF

d_gene: .
abundance: .
v_gene: TRBV14
j_gene: TRBJ2-1
CDR3nt: TGTGCCAGCAGCCAAGGCCTAAACAGGGCCTCCAATGAGCAGTTCTTC
CDR3aa: CASSQGLNRASNEQFF

d_gene: .
abundance: .
v_gene: TRBV19
j_gene: TRBJ1-3
CDR3nt: TGTGCCAGTAGCATAGGCGGGGGATCTGGAAACACCATATATTTT
CDR3aa: CASSIGGGSGNTIYF